This T cell receptor beta chain was retrieved from a study of long-term antiretroviral therapy in people with HIV. Survey-level resolution applied to immunoSEQ assay v3.0. The table came from immunoSEQ multiplex PCR; TCRdb's copy has only in-frame clones and leaves some out. The data hold about 23,000 clones, with around 80% observed a single time. Turning to this clone: The antigen is not known.

No fewer than two post-ART and no fewer than one pre-ART PBMC samples existed for each donor. In each sample, roughly 0.95-10 million cryopreserved PBMC were present before DNA extraction. Study-level results: Nothing was known about ART adherence, viral resistance or changes in therapy. Blood dates from the mid-2000s to the late 2010s, possibly under older ART regimens.

The TCR comes from a man in his thirties or forties with HIV. The sequences come from unsorted PBMCs, collected 1.5 years after starting antiretroviral therapy.

The CDR3 region is CASSPRLAGIWEQYF. CDR3 nucleotide sequence: TGTGCCAGCAGCCCCCGACTAGCGGGGATATGGGAGCAGTACTTC. The chain couples TRBV14 to TRBJ2-7; 11 positions match TRBD2. V lost 4 bases to trimming and J lost 7 bases; unmatched junction nucleotides: 9. Per the germline V gene, CDR1 is SGHDN and CDR2 is FVKESK. The CDR3 totals 15 residues.